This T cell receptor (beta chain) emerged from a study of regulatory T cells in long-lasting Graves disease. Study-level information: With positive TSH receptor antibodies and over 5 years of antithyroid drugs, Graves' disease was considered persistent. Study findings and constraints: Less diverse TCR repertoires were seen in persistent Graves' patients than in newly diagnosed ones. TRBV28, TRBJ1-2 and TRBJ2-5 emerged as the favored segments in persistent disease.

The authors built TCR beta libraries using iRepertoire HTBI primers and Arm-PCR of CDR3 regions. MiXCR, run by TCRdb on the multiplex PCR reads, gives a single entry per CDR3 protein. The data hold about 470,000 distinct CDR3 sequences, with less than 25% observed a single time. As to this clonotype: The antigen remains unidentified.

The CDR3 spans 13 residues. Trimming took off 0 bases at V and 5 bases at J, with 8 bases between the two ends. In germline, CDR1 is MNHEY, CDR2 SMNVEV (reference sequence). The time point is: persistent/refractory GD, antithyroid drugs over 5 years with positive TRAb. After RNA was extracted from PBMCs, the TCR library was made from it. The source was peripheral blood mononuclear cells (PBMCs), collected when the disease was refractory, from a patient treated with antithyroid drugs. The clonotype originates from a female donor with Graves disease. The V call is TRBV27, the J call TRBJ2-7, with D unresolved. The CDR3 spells CASSLSGQNEQYF. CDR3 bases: TGTGCCAGCAGTTTATCAGGTCAGAACGAGCAGTACTTC.